The 28 T cell receptor beta chains listed next were all sequenced from one sample in a study of T cells in localized non-small cell lung cancer. Clones were read by immunoSEQ multiplex PCR, and TCRdb kept only the in-frame ones, dropping some. The sample has roughly 64,000 clones; roughly four fifths are singletons. Material: PBMCs, obtained before any cancer treatment. The receptors were gathered from a man between 40 and 69 years old with stage II lung adenocarcinoma.

V and J are TRBV19 and TRBJ1-1; D gene uncertain. In germline, CDR1 is LNHDA, CDR2 SQIVND (reference sequence). This CDR3 is built from 14 residues. V was shortened by 7 bases and J by 3 bases, with 15 bases between the two germline ends. The chain's CDR3 is CASTPQPVDTEAFF. The CDR3 nucleotides are TGTGCCAGTACCCCTCAACCCGTGGACACTGAAGCTTTCTTT.

V and J are TRBV7-2 and TRBJ2-1; 14 bases fit TRBD2. The CDR3 length is 16 residues. V shed 5 bases, J shed 7 bases, and the junction held 7 bases outside the gene matches. The V gene's germline CDR1 is SGHTA and CDR2 FQGNSA. CDR3: CASSPGLAGGENEQFF. The CDR3 DNA reads TGTGCCAGCAGCCCCGGACTAGCGGGAGGAGAGAATGAGCAGTTCTTC.

The chain is built from TRBV4-2 and TRBJ2-5; 7 nucleotides match TRBD1. Germline CDR1 is LGHNA and CDR2 is YNFKEQ. The ends lost 1 base at V and 5 bases at J; junction bases unmatched: 7. The CDR3 is 15 amino acids. CDR3 protein: CASSQGDSGRETQYF. The DNA of the CDR3 is TGTGCCAGCAGCCAAGGGGACAGTGGGCGGGAGACCCAGTACTTC.

The V call is TRBV2, the J call TRBJ2-1, with TRBD2 as a possible D gene (5 bases). Deletions cut 4 bases from V and 2 bases from J, with 9 bases between. Germline V gene sequence: CDR1 SNHLY, CDR2 FYNNEI. This CDR3 spans 14 amino acids. CDR3 residues: CASSVLAPYNEQFF. DNA of the CDR3: TGTGCCAGCAGTGTGTTAGCGCCCTACAATGAGCAGTTCTTC.

Note on this clone: This sample also contains other DNA sequences that code for the same CDR3. The rearrangement joins TRBV10-1 to TRBJ2-1; D unclear. The CDR3 spans 14 residues. Trimming shortened V by 0 bases and J by 8 bases, and 11 bases separated the two germline ends. The germline V gene has CDR1 WNHNN and CDR2 SYGVQD (reference sequence). Here the CDR3 reads CASSESPSLDEQFF. CDR3 sequence (DNA): TGCGCCAGCAGTGAGTCGCCTAGTTTGGATGAGCAGTTCTTC.

J is TRBJ2-3 and V is TRBV28; D not resolved. Germline V gene sequence: CDR1 MDHEN, CDR2 SYDVKM. V lost 3 bases, J lost 6 bases, and 10 bases lay in between. The CDR3 loop spans 13 amino acids. The DNA of the CDR3 is TGTGCCAGCAGTTTCTCGACTTACGATACGCAGTATTTT. Translated, it gives CASSFSTYDTQYF.

V usage is TRBV28 and J usage is TRBJ1-2; maybe TRBD1 (6 bases). CDR3 size: 14 residues. Germline V gives CDR1 MDHEN, CDR2 SYDVKM. Trimming took off 6 bases at V and 2 bases at J, with 13 bases between the two ends. CDR3 nucleotide sequence: TGTGCCAGCAGCCTGTGGACAGAGAACTATGGCTACACCTTC. It codes for CASSLWTENYGYTF.

This clone appeared a single time. The V and J genes are TRBV14 and TRBJ1-1; possible D gene TRBD1, 5 bases. The CDR3 consists of 19 residues. The V and J ends lost 0 bases and 2 bases respectively, with 22 bases between them. The V gene's germline CDR1 is SGHDN and CDR2 FVKESK. Written as DNA, the CDR3 is TGTGCCAGCAGCCAAGAATTAATGAGCGGGGCACCTTACAACACTGAAGCTTTCTTT. Amino acid sequence: CASSQELMSGAPYNTEAFF.

The gene calls are TRBV25-1 and TRBJ2-2; 8 positions match TRBD2. The CDR3 length is 15 residues. V lost 1 base and J lost 6; bases outside the gene matches: 4. Looked up from germline, CDR1 is MGHDK and CDR2 is SYGVNS. As DNA, the CDR3 is TGTGCCAGCAGTGAATTGGGACTAGGGGCCGGGGAGCTGTTTTTT. It yields the protein CASSELGLGAGELFF. Variable domain in full (rest from reference TRBV25-1 and TRBJ2-2): EADIYQTPRYLVIGTGKKITLECSQTMGHDKMYWYQQDPGMELHLIHYSYGVNSTEKGDLSSESTVSRIRTEHFPLTLESARPSHTSQYLCASSELGLGAGELFFGEGSRLTVL.

The chain couples TRBV9 to TRBJ2-7; D may correspond to TRBD1 or TRBD2 (5 bases each). The V gene lost 3 bases and the J gene lost 3 bases, with 10 bases spanning the gap. Germline V CDR1 and CDR2: SGDLS, YYNGEE. This CDR3 is built from 13 residues. Here the CDR3 DNA reads TGTGCCAGCAGCGGAGGGGCTTACTACGAGCAGTACTTC. The encoded protein is CASSGGAYYEQYF.

Only a few counts were recorded for this clone. V is TRBV4-1 and J is TRBJ2-1; 9 bases fit TRBD2. Germline loops: CDR1 MGHRA, CDR2 YSYEKL. V lost 0 bases to trimming and J lost 0 bases; unmatched junction nucleotides: 12. The CDR3 has 20 amino acids. The CDR3 coding sequence is TGCGCCAGCAGCCAAGAGCCTAGCGGGACCTTGAGGAGCTCCTACAATGAGCAGTTCTTC. Its translation is CASSQEPSGTLRSSYNEQFF.

This rearrangement joins TRBV4-2 to TRBJ2-5; possibly TRBD2 for D (5 bases). CDR1 and CDR2 from the germline V gene are LGHNA and YNFKEQ. Trimming left V 3 bases short and J 4 bases short, with 12 bases between. There are 14 residues in the CDR3. CDR3 protein: CASSQGSGSETQYF. In DNA form, the CDR3 reads TGTGCCAGCAGCCAGGGTTCGGGGTCAGAGACCCAGTACTTC.

The chain is built from TRBV25-1 and TRBJ2-5; TRBD2 agrees at 14 bases. Unmatched junction bases numbered 9, after V lost 5 bases and J lost 1 base. This CDR3 contains 18 residues. Germline-derived CDR1 and CDR2 are MGHDK and SYGVNS. The CDR3 DNA reads as TGTGCCAGCAGTCGGGGGACTAGCGGGAGTTTCTTCCAAGAGACCCAGTACTTC. Protein sequence: CASSRGTSGSFFQETQYF.

This clone was seen once. The chain joins TRBV6-5 to TRBJ2-7; 9 nucleotides agree with TRBD2. The germline V gene encodes CDR1 MNHEY and CDR2 SVGAGI. After removal of 6 bases from V and 2 bases from J, the junction contained 8 bases not matched to a gene. CDR3 length: 15 amino acids. The CDR3 is CASRSSGSNAYEQYF. The DNA of the CDR3 is TGTGCCAGCAGGAGTAGCGGGAGTAACGCCTACGAGCAGTACTTC.

The gene calls are TRBV7-2 and TRBJ2-7, with D possibly matching TRBD2 (5 bases). Germline V gives CDR1 SGHTA, CDR2 FQGNSA. The CDR3 spans 15 residues. The V gene lost 4 bases and the J gene lost 1 base, with 14 bases spanning the gap. CDR3 in amino acids: CASSSRTPLSYEQYF. In DNA form, the CDR3 reads TGTGCCAGCAGCTCAAGGACTCCCCTATCCTACGAGCAGTACTTC.

The genes are TRBV4-1 and TRBJ2-1; TRBD1 aligns across 8 bases. The CDR3 runs to 15 residues. V lost 2 bases to trimming and J lost 7 bases; unmatched junction nucleotides: 7. Germline assignment: CDR1 MGHRA and CDR2 YSYEKL. The CDR3 coding sequence is TGCGCCAGCAGCCAACCCCGGACAGGGAAGAATGAGCAGTTCTTC. This translates into CASSQPRTGKNEQFF.

The genes are TRBV14 and TRBJ2-1, with 11 bases fitting TRBD2. The trim removed 3 bases at V and 8 bases at J, leaving 9 bases unmatched. The CDR3 has 16 residues. Germline CDR1 reads SGHDN; CDR2 reads FVKESK. DNA for the CDR3: TGTGCCAGCAGCCAGTTAAGACTAGCGGGATCGGATGAGCAGTTCTTC. It specifies CASSQLRLAGSDEQFF.

The V and J genes are TRBV5-4 and TRBJ2-2, with TRBD2 matching over 7 bases. CDR1 and CDR2 (germline): SGHNT, YYREEE (reference sequence). This CDR3 is built from 15 residues. V lost 2 bases to trimming and J lost 2 bases; unmatched junction nucleotides: 3. DNA of the CDR3: TGTGCCAGCAGCTTAGCGGGGCCTAACACCGGGGAGCTGTTTTTT. This translates into CASSLAGPNTGELFF.

This rearrangement joins TRBV20-1 to TRBJ1-1; D remains unclear. This CDR3 contains 11 residues. Germline lookup yields CDR1 DFQATT and CDR2 SNEGSKA (reference sequence). With 5 bases removed from V and 7 bases from J, the gap between germline ends came to 11 bases. CDR3: CSAYPTVEAFF. DNA of the CDR3: TGCAGTGCTTACCCGACCGTTGAAGCTTTCTTT.

V and J are TRBV4-1 and TRBJ1-2, with a weak D call TRBD1 (5 bases). The V gene lost 1 base and the J gene lost 4 bases, with 16 bases spanning the gap. Germline loops: CDR1 MGHRA, CDR2 YSYEKL. The CDR3 consists of 16 residues. This CDR3 is CASSQVGSGAVYGYTF. The CDR3 DNA sequence: TGCGCCAGCAGCCAAGTGGGTTCCGGGGCGGTCTATGGCTACACCTTC.

The chain uses TRBV2 and TRBJ2-7, with 7 positions matching TRBD1. Germline trimming cut 6 bases from V and 2 bases from J; bases unmatched to any gene: 10. The CDR3 contains 15 residues. The germline V gene has CDR1 SNHLY and CDR2 FYNNEI. The chain's CDR3 is CASSPTGPVPYEQYF. The CDR3 nucleotides are TGTGCCAGCAGCCCGACAGGGCCGGTTCCCTACGAGCAGTACTTC.

The J gene is TRBJ1-1, the V gene TRBV2, with a tentative D call TRBD1 (5 bases). Germline loops: CDR1 SNHLY, CDR2 FYNNEI. The CDR3 covers 12 residues. V lost 6 bases and J lost 6, with 11 bases in between. CDR3 coding DNA: TGTGCCAGCAGCGCATGGGACCCTGAAGCTTTCTTT. Its protein is CASSAWDPEAFF. The complete variable domain, with remaining parts taken from reference TRBV2 and TRBJ1-1, reads EPEVTQTPSHQVTQMGQEVILRCVPISNHLYFYWYRQILGQKVEFLVSFYNNEISEKSEIFDDQFSVERPDGSNFTLKIRSTKLEDSAMYFCASSAWDPEAFFGQGTRLTVV.

This sequence joins TRBV5-8 and TRBJ1-3; D is possibly TRBD1 (6 bases). CDR3 length: 16 residues. Germline V gene data show CDR1 as SGHTS and CDR2 as YDEGEE. V dropped 3 bases and J dropped 8 bases, with 21 bases sitting between them. CDR3 in DNA: TGTGCCAGCAGCTCACAGGGAAGAGCTCGTCGAGACACCATATATTTT. Protein sequence: CASSSQGRARRDTIYF.

The chain recombines TRBV4-1 with TRBJ2-4; D gene ambiguous. CDR3 size: 17 residues. Germline V gene data show CDR1 as MGHRA and CDR2 as YSYEKL. Trimming took off 0 bases at V and 0 bases at J, with 12 bases between the two ends. CDR3 sequence: CASSQDLGSGAKNIQYF. The CDR3 region has the DNA TGCGCCAGCAGCCAAGATTTAGGCTCTGGAGCCAAAAACATTCAGTACTTC.

V is TRBV18 and J is TRBJ1-1; D is possibly TRBD1 (6 bases). CDR3 length equals 15 residues. Germline V gene lookup returns CDR1 KGHSH and CDR2 LQKENI. V was clipped by 4 bases and J by 4 bases, with 16 bases between them. DNA of the CDR3: TGTGCCAGCTCACGGATACAGGGATCCGGCACTGAAGCTTTCTTT. Translated, it gives CASSRIQGSGTEAFF.

The V gene is TRBV7-3, the J gene TRBJ2-1; D gene unclear. The CDR3 runs to 14 residues. Germline CDR1 and CDR2: SGHTA and FQGTGA. Trimming removed 4 bases at V and 6 bases at J, with 13 bases between. The CDR3 protein is CASSSRTPSNEQFF. CDR3 nucleotide sequence: TGTGCCAGCAGCTCGAGGACCCCCTCCAATGAGCAGTTCTTC.

CDR3 protein: CASSLVGRSTYQETQYF. The CDR3 coding sequence is TGCGCCAGCAGCTTGGTCGGCAGGAGTACGTACCAAGAGACCCAGTACTTC. This chain uses TRBV5-1 with TRBJ2-5, with D unclear. CDR3 length equals 17 residues. V lost 0 bases, J lost 0 bases, and 15 bases lay in between. Germline V CDR1 and CDR2: SGHRS, YFSETQ.

Here the CDR3 reads CASVTRSGANVLTF. The CDR3 DNA reads TGTGCCAGTGTGACACGCTCTGGGGCCAACGTCCTGACTTTC. The chain employs TRBV19 and TRBJ2-6; D remains unclear. Trimming cost V 8 bases and J 0 bases, with 8 bases left between them. CDR1 is LNHDA, CDR2 SQIVND, per germline (reference sequence). The CDR3 extends over 14 amino acids.